This entry features one TCR beta chain sequence. The target of this receptor is not known. No base quality values were provided; no much bigger clone lies one nucleotide off. CDR1 and CDR2 are read off the germline V gene (reference sequence) as LNHDA and SQIVND. The CDR3 goes from the cysteine to the phenylalanine over 13 residues. The CDR3 DNA has 39 bases and is translated from base 1. V drops 6 bases and J drops 0 bases, leaving 8 bases in between. TCRbeta CDR3 regions were amplified from genomic DNA using the immunoSEQ Assay, a bias-controlled multiplex PCR. Regarding the original processing steps: Nucleated cell counts per sample were estimated from amplification of reference gene primers within the assay. To quantify the absolute abundance of each unique TCRbeta CDR3 rearrangement, sequence reads were collapsed and filtered. For each sample, productive Simpson clonality was calculated by taking the square root of Simpson's diversity index across productive rearrangements. In its TCRdb copy, this immuneACCESS table keeps in-frame sequences only and misses some clones. Where compared with another copy, unresolved V genes explain less than half of these, and the others have no known cause. The V and J calls and clone size are taken from that table; D and trimming were inferred from the DNA. The sample has more than 15,000 clones on record, roughly 87% of them singletons. The ten largest account for around 7.6% of the sample.

This record comes from a study of blood T cell repertoires in COVID-19 (TCRdb year 2020). Study-wide context: Samples covering the acute and convalescent phases of COVID-19 were provided by collaborators in the United States, Italy and Spain. The sample metadata nearly always contained a de-identified subject ID, COVID-19 status, age in years and sex. Where available, HLA class I and class II types were taken from metadata supplied by the sample provider and were not determined by assay-based typing. Deeply sampled blood TCRbeta repertoires from subjects exposed to, actively infected with, or recovered from COVID-19 were included in the dataset. The prospective study material was composed of cDNA or gDNA derived from T cells, B-cell-depleted T cells, or PBMCs. The repertoires were released in a freely available public database intended as a resource for research on the immune response to SARS-CoV-2. The samples were drawn from two sources: the first 160 participants of the ongoing ImmuneRACE study, and 1,000 to 1,500 subjects contributed by 6 global collaborators.

The collaborating institutions used their own protocols to collect whole blood in K2EDTA tubes. For TCRbeta analysis, collaborators shipped samples as frozen whole blood, isolated PBMCs, or DNA extracted from either of those sample types. The investigation overall reported the following: The quantity of clinical and demographic metadata differed by source and by participant and was supplied without curation.

The receptor's source is a human donor with active COVID-19. The donor label of this sample is uncertain. Here the chain combines TRBV19 and TRBJ1-2; TRBD1 is possibly the D segment (6 matching bases). The sequencing sample was made of peripheral blood. The CDR3 sequence is CASRTGANYGYTF. The bases read TGTGCCAGTAGGACAGGAGCTAACTATGGCTACACCTTC.